The 27 T cell receptor beta chains below were found in one sample sequenced in a study of T cell changes during pregnancy in multiple sclerosis. Measured with immunoSEQ multiplex PCR; TCRdb has only the in-frame clones, and not every one. The sample carries tens of thousands of clones, roughly nine tenths recorded once. This specimen was peripheral blood, taken after pregnancy. The origin of the receptors is a female donor in good health, enrolled as a control in a pregnancy study.

The chain has TRBV11-2 and TRBJ2-2; D not resolved. The V gene lost 0 bases and the J gene lost 0 bases, with 11 bases spanning the gap. CDR3 length: 17 amino acids. Looked up from germline, CDR1 is SGHAT and CDR2 is FQNNGV. The CDR3 is CASSLDFQAANTGELFF. The CDR3, as DNA: TGTGCCAGCAGCTTAGATTTTCAGGCCGCGAACACCGGGGAGCTGTTTTTT.

This clone is a singleton in its sample. This rearrangement joins TRBV4-1 to TRBJ2-1, with D tentatively TRBD2 (5 bases). Germline V gene data show CDR1 as MGHRA and CDR2 as YSYEKL. This CDR3 is 15 amino acids long. V was cut by 1 base and J by 4 bases, with 11 bases left in between. The CDR3 protein is CASSQAPAAYNEQFF. Written as DNA, the CDR3 is TGCGCCAGCAGCCAAGCCCCAGCGGCTTACAATGAGCAGTTCTTC.

The chain links TRBV7-2 to TRBJ2-2; 8 nucleotides line up with TRBD2. This CDR3 is built from 16 residues. V lost 2 bases and J lost 3; bases outside the gene matches: 5. The germline CDR1 and CDR2 sequences are SGHTA and FQGNSA. CDR3: CASSLNGLADTGELFF. The CDR3 DNA is TGTGCCAGCAGCTTAAACGGACTAGCAGACACCGGGGAGCTGTTTTTT.

The rearrangement links TRBV5-1 to TRBJ2-3; 7 bases align to TRBD2. CDR1 SGHRS and CDR2 YFSETQ come from the germline V gene. This CDR3 region has 16 residues. Trimming removed 0 bases from V and 3 bases from J; junction bases left unmatched: 7. For the CDR3, the DNA is TGCGCCAGCAGCTTGGTGGCGGGAGTGAGAACAGATACGCAGTATTTT. Protein product: CASSLVAGVRTDTQYF.

This rearrangement joins TRBV4-1 to TRBJ2-2; D is possibly TRBD2 (6 bases). V shed 0 bases and J shed 2 bases, with 10 bases lying between them. The CDR3 has 16 amino acids. CDR1 MGHRA and CDR2 YSYEKL come from the germline V gene. CDR3 sequence reads: CASSQEGGLNTGELFF. CDR3 sequence (DNA): TGCGCCAGCAGCCAAGAGGGGGGTCTTAACACCGGGGAGCTGTTTTTT.

The chain couples TRBV27 to TRBJ1-1, with a tentative D call TRBD1 (5 bases). Trimming left V 3 bases short and J 6 bases short, with 14 bases between. This CDR3 region has 14 residues. Germline assignment: CDR1 MNHEY and CDR2 SMNVEV (reference sequence). The CDR3 bases are TGTGCCAGCAGTTTCAGAAAGGGAGGGGCTGAAGCTTTCTTT. Translating gives CASSFRKGGAEAFF.

This chain connects TRBV5-6 to TRBJ2-3; 7 nucleotides align to TRBD2. V lost 5 bases, J lost 5 bases, and 11 bases stayed unmatched. Germline V gene data show CDR1 as SGHDT and CDR2 as YYEEEE. The CDR3 extends over 15 amino acids. DNA of the CDR3: TGTGCCAGCAGAGGGCTAGCGGAGATGGGAGATACGCAGTATTTT. It yields the protein CASRGLAEMGDTQYF.

The V and J genes are TRBV7-2 and TRBJ1-4; D gene ambiguous. Per germline, CDR1 SGHTA and CDR2 FQGNSA. V was clipped by 0 bases and J by 8 bases, with 13 bases between them. The CDR3 is 15 amino acids. CDR3 protein: CASSLAALSEEKLFF. The CDR3 coding sequence is TGTGCCAGCAGCTTAGCAGCACTTTCGGAGGAAAAACTGTTTTTT.

The CDR3 loop is CASSRIASYTEAFF. The CDR3 nucleotides are TGTGCCAGTAGCCGTATAGCGAGTTACACTGAAGCTTTCTTT. This rearrangement joins TRBV19 to TRBJ1-1; D gene unclear. Germline lookup yields CDR1 LNHDA and CDR2 SQIVND (reference sequence). The CDR3 runs to 14 residues. V gave up 6 bases and J gave up 3 bases, with 14 bases separating them.

The chain recombines TRBV7-7 with TRBJ2-3; 8 nucleotides match TRBD2. Germline CDR1 and CDR2: SSHAT and FNYEAQ (reference sequence). V trimming: 1 base; J trimming: 1 base; junction bases outside the gene matches: 1. The CDR3 runs 15 residues. CDR3 amino acids: CASSLGAGGTDTQYF. CDR3 nucleotide sequence: TGTGCCAGCAGCTTAGGAGCGGGAGGCACAGATACGCAGTATTTT. Full variable domain (rest looked up from reference TRBV7-7 and TRBJ2-3): GAGVSQSPRYKVTKRGQDVTLRCDPISSHATLYWYQQALGQGPEFLTYFNYEAQPDKSGLPSDRFSAERPEGSISTLTIQRTEQRDSAMYRCASSLGAGGTDTQYFGPGTRLTVL.

The chain uses TRBV27 and TRBJ2-7; D not resolved. There are 13 residues in the CDR3. Germline V gene data show CDR1 as MNHEY and CDR2 as SMNVEV (reference sequence). Trimming removed 6 bases at V and 3 bases at J, with 12 bases between. The DNA for the CDR3 is TGTGCCAGCAGCCGCGACACGTACTACGAGCAGTACTTC. Its translation is CASSRDTYYEQYF.

The chain employs TRBV19 and TRBJ1-3, with a possible D match to TRBD1 (6 bases). Germline V gene sequence: CDR1 LNHDA, CDR2 SQIVND (reference sequence). The CDR3 spans 15 residues. Trimming shortened V by 7 bases and J by 2 bases, and 15 bases separated the two germline ends. CDR3 sequence reads: CASTPFTGTGNTIYF. The CDR3 region has the DNA TGTGCCAGTACCCCTTTTACAGGGACTGGAAACACCATATATTTT.

J is TRBJ1-1 and V is TRBV18, with a possible D match to TRBD1 (5 bases). From germline, CDR1 is KGHSH and CDR2 LQKENI. Deletions cut 2 bases from V and 3 bases from J, with 10 bases between. This CDR3 spans 14 amino acids. CDR3 loop: CASSPKRGDTEAFF. CDR3 nucleotide sequence: TGTGCCAGCTCACCAAAAAGGGGCGACACTGAAGCTTTCTTT.

V is TRBV4-1 and J is TRBJ1-5, with D perhaps TRBD1 (5 bases). Deletions cut 3 bases from V and 9 bases from J, with 18 bases between. This CDR3 contains 15 residues. Germline values: CDR1 MGHRA, CDR2 YSYEKL. The CDR3 DNA sequence: TGCGCCAGCAGCCACGACACAGGCCCCCCGCGGCCCCAGCATTTT. Translating it yields CASSHDTGPPRPQHF.

The rearrangement joins TRBV29-1 to TRBJ1-5; D is unresolved. With 4 bases removed from V and 2 bases from J, the gap between germline ends came to 9 bases. The CDR3 has 13 amino acids. Germline values: CDR1 SQVTM, CDR2 ANQGSEA. The CDR3 region is CSVVEGRNQPQHF. The CDR3 DNA reads TGCAGCGTTGTGGAGGGCCGCAATCAGCCCCAGCATTTT. Drawing the rest from reference TRBV29-1 and TRBJ1-5, the complete variable domain is SAVISQKPSRDICQRGTSLTIQCQVDSQVTMMFWYRQQPGQSLTLIATANQGSEATYESGFVIDKFPISRPNLTFSTLTVSNMSPEDSSIYLCSVVEGRNQPQHFGDGTRLSIL.

The chain employs TRBV10-3 and TRBJ1-3, with D uncertain. CDR1 is ENHRY, CDR2 SYGVKD, per germline. Trimming left V 3 bases short and J 0 bases short, with 6 bases between. The CDR3 runs 14 residues. CDR3 protein: CAISDGSSGNTIYF. The DNA of the CDR3 is TGTGCCATCAGTGATGGCAGCTCTGGAAACACCATATATTTT.

V gene TRBV7-9 combines with J gene TRBJ2-5, with D perhaps TRBD1 (6 bases). This CDR3 comprises 13 residues. V was pared by 7 bases and J by 3 bases, with 12 bases between. Germline-derived CDR1 and CDR2 are SEHNR and FQNEAQ (reference sequence). The CDR3 here is CASTKGVEETQYF. DNA of the CDR3: TGTGCCAGCACCAAGGGGGTTGAAGAGACCCAGTACTTC.

The V call is TRBV14, the J call TRBJ2-5; 10 bases are a match to TRBD1. CDR1 is SGHDN, CDR2 FVKESK, per germline. V shed 2 bases, J shed 6 bases, and the junction held 15 bases outside the gene matches. The CDR3 spans 18 residues. The CDR3 spells CASSQYWGDRGHQKTQYF. In DNA form, the CDR3 reads TGTGCCAGCAGCCAATACTGGGGGGACAGGGGACATCAAAAGACCCAGTACTTC.

In its sample, this clone was seen once. V and J are TRBV5-6 and TRBJ1-4; TRBD1 aligns across 10 bases. The germline gives CDR1 SGHDT, CDR2 YYEEEE. The CDR3 runs 14 residues. The junction had 5 bases not matched to a gene; V was cut back by 4 bases and J by 8 bases. DNA of the CDR3: TGTGCCAGCAGCCTGGACAGGGGGGGAGAAAAACTGTTTTTT. It encodes CASSLDRGGEKLFF.

The rearrangement uses TRBV6-5 and TRBJ2-7, with D possibly matching TRBD1 (5 bases). The germline V gene encodes CDR1 MNHEY and CDR2 SVGAGI. The CDR3 totals 14 residues. Trimming cost V 5 bases and J 2 bases, with 13 bases left between them. CDR3 coding DNA: TGTGCCAGCAGTCCTCCGACAGTGACCTACGAGCAGTACTTC. It encodes CASSPPTVTYEQYF.

This clone was seen just once. The chain employs TRBV4-1 and TRBJ2-7; 8 bases match TRBD2. Germline trimming cut 2 bases from V and 1 base from J; bases unmatched to any gene: 4. CDR1 MGHRA and CDR2 YSYEKL come from the germline V gene. The CDR3 sequence is 15 residues long. DNA for the CDR3: TGCGCCAGCAGCCAATTACTAGCGGAGTCCTACGAGCAGTACTTC. This sequence encodes CASSQLLAESYEQYF.

The chain links TRBV19 to TRBJ1-4; tentative D call: TRBD1 (6 bases). Trimming shortened V by 1 base and J by 7 bases, and 16 bases separated the two germline ends. CDR1 is LNHDA, CDR2 SQIVND, per germline (reference sequence). The CDR3 contains 16 residues. In nucleotides, the CDR3 is TGTGCCAGTAGTATAGGGCGGACAGTCCTCGGTGAAAAACTGTTTTTT. It specifies CASSIGRTVLGEKLFF.

This chain uses TRBV5-1 with TRBJ2-3, with 10 bases identical to TRBD1. The germline CDR1 and CDR2 sequences are SGHRS and YFSETQ. This CDR3 is built from 16 residues. V gave up 3 bases and J gave up 2 bases; unmatched junction bases: 6. CDR3 in DNA: TGCGCCAGCAGCTCCCAGGGACAGGGGCCCACAGATACGCAGTATTTT. Its protein is CASSSQGQGPTDTQYF.

The CDR3 loop is CASSKAQGENGYTF. Written as DNA, the CDR3 is TGTGCCAGCAGCAAGGCACAGGGGGAAAATGGCTACACCTTC. The V gene is TRBV21-1, the J gene TRBJ1-2; the table gives TRBD1 as D, unverified against the DNA. TRBV21-1 is designated a pseudogene. CDR3 length: 14 amino acids.

The chain combines TRBV18 with TRBJ2-7; the match to TRBD1 covers 9 bases. Looked up from germline, CDR1 is KGHSH and CDR2 is LQKENI. The V segment lost 0 bases and the J segment 3 bases; nucleotides outside the gene matches: 9. The CDR3 has 17 residues. CDR3 sequence reads: CASSPPRGTGNNYEQYF. CDR3 DNA: TGTGCCAGCTCACCACCGCGGGGGACAGGGAACAACTACGAGCAGTACTTC.

This rearrangement joins TRBV11-2 to TRBJ1-1, with D unresolved. Trimming shortened V by 1 base and J by 11 bases, and 11 bases separated the two germline ends. CDR3 length equals 12 residues. The germline V gene has CDR1 SGHAT and CDR2 FQNNGV. The CDR3 sequence: CASSLVWEQAFF. CDR3 in DNA: TGTGCCAGCAGCTTAGTTTGGGAGCAGGCTTTCTTT.

The chain couples TRBV25-1 to TRBJ2-7; 9 bases fit TRBD1. This CDR3 has 14 residues. Germline values: CDR1 MGHDK, CDR2 SYGVNS. V trimming: 4 bases; J trimming: 6 bases; junction bases outside the gene matches: 7. CDR3 region: CASSAAGTGREQYF. The DNA of the CDR3 is TGTGCCAGCAGTGCCGCCGGGACAGGGCGCGAGCAGTACTTC.